This T cell receptor (beta chain) is drawn from a study of blood T cells in healthy people across ages. A second roughly 7 to 11 cycle PCR used barcoded and J-beta primers. From the 5' RACE reads, TCRdb called clonotypes with MiXCR, one entry per CDR3 protein. The table includes some 790,000 distinct CDR3 sequences, around 26% detected once. The CDR3 covers 17 residues. V was clipped by 1 base and J by 2 bases, with 16 bases between them. Germline V gene sequence: CDR1 LNHNV, CDR2 YYDKDF (reference sequence). This clonotype was obtained from an elderly woman in good health. The chain carries TRBV15 and TRBJ2-3; D is perhaps TRBD1 (6 bases). The sample was blood. The CDR3 region is CATSRVSGQPFTDTQYF. DNA of the CDR3: TGTGCCACCAGCAGAGTATCCGGACAGCCTTTCACAGATACGCAGTATTTT.